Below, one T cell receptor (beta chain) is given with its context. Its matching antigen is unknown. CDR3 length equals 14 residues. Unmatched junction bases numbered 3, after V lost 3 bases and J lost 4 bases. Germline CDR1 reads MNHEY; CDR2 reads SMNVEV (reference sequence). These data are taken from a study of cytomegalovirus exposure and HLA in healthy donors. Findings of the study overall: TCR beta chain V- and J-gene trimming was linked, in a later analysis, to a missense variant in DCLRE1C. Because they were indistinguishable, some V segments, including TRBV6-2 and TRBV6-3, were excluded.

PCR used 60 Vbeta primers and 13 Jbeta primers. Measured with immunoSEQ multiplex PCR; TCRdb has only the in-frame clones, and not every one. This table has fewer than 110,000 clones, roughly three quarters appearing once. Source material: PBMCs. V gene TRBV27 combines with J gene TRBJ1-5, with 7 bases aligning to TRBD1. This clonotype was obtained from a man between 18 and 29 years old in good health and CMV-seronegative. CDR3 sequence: CASSFGTVNQPQHF. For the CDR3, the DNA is TGTGCCAGCAGTTTTGGGACAGTTAATCAGCCCCAGCATTTT.